What follows are 15 T cell receptor beta chains derived from one specimen sequenced in a study of shared clonotypes between healthy human individuals. Profiled with immunoSEQ multiplex PCR; TCRdb holds only in-frame clones, not every one. The table lists roughly 650,000 clones, 95% to 98% of them singletons. The sample consisted of naive CD4+ T cells sorted from blood. Subset here: CD45RA+ positively selected. These receptors were taken from a woman aged 30 to 39 in good health.

The chain uses TRBV5-4 and TRBJ2-5; the match to TRBD2 covers 7 bases. Trimming at V came to 4 bases and at J to 3 bases, leaving 6 bases not matched to a gene. Germline loops: CDR1 SGHNT, CDR2 YYREEE (reference sequence). The CDR3 spans 14 residues. CDR3 region: CASSPGGGEETQYF. In DNA, the CDR3 is TGTGCCAGCAGCCCTGGGGGAGGGGAAGAGACCCAGTACTTC.

The chain joins TRBV28 to TRBJ2-6; the match to TRBD1 covers 8 bases. CDR1 MDHEN and CDR2 SYDVKM come from the germline V gene. V lost 6 bases and J lost 0; bases outside the gene matches: 7. The CDR3 has 17 residues. CDR3: CASRRDRGISGANVLTF. CDR3 bases: TGTGCCAGCAGACGAGACAGGGGTATCTCTGGGGCCAACGTCCTGACTTTC. The whole variable domain, remainder taken from reference TRBV28 and TRBJ2-6, is DVKVTQSSRYLVKRTGEKVFLECVQDMDHENMFWYRQDPGLGLRLIYFSYDVKMKEKGDIPEGYSVSREKKERFSLILESASTNQTSMYLCASRRDRGISGANVLTFGAGSRLTVL.

The J gene is TRBJ2-7, the V gene TRBV19, with a weak D call TRBD1 (6 bases). The CDR3 has 14 amino acids. Germline loops: CDR1 LNHDA, CDR2 SQIVND (reference sequence). V lost 5 bases and J 4 bases, leaving 15 bases between the germline ends. CDR3 in amino acids: CASSLDRSTYEQYF. The DNA of the CDR3 is TGTGCCAGTAGTCTTGACAGGTCTACTTACGAGCAGTACTTC.

V gene TRBV5-4 combines with J gene TRBJ2-7; no clear D. CDR1 is SGHNT and CDR2 is YYREEE in the germline V gene (reference sequence). Between the trimmed V and J ends, which lost 0 bases and 2 bases, there was a span of 12 bases. The CDR3 is 15 amino acids. The CDR3 region is CASSLGMGIPYEQYF. For the CDR3, the DNA is TGTGCCAGCAGCTTGGGAATGGGAATACCCTACGAGCAGTACTTC.

This clone appeared a single time. V is TRBV7-6 and J is TRBJ2-6; maybe TRBD2 (5 bases). Looked up from germline, CDR1 is SGHVS and CDR2 is FNYEAQ. Trimming shortened V by 1 base and J by 0 bases, and 10 bases separated the two germline ends. The CDR3 is 17 amino acids. Here the CDR3 reads CASSLVGVHSGANVLTF. The CDR3, as DNA: TGTGCCAGCAGCTTAGTCGGGGTACACTCTGGGGCCAACGTCCTGACTTTC.

Points on this clone: This specimen includes other DNA sequences encoding the same CDR3. The chain has TRBV28 and TRBJ2-3; TRBD1 matches 10 bases. The CDR3 has 16 residues. Looked up from germline, CDR1 is MDHEN and CDR2 is SYDVKM. V lost 2 bases and J lost 0; bases outside the gene matches: 2. CDR3 residues: CASSLRQGASTDTQYF. The CDR3 region has the DNA TGTGCCAGCAGTTTACGACAGGGGGCTAGCACAGATACGCAGTATTTT.

J is TRBJ1-1 and V is TRBV5-1, with TRBD1 as a possible D gene (6 bases). The CDR3 is 15 amino acids. V dropped 7 bases and J dropped 2 bases, with 18 bases sitting between them. Germline V gene data show CDR1 as SGHRS and CDR2 as YFSETQ. The CDR3 nucleotides read TGCGCCAGCGTATTGGAGGCAGGGACAAACACTGAAGCTTTCTTT. Protein sequence: CASVLEAGTNTEAFF.

V and J are TRBV28 and TRBJ1-2; 8 nucleotides agree with TRBD1. There are 13 residues in the CDR3. Germline V lookup: CDR1 MDHEN, CDR2 SYDVKM. V lost 8 bases, J lost 4 bases, and 6 bases stayed unmatched. The CDR3 here is CASWGQEGYGYTF. The CDR3 DNA follows: TGTGCCAGCTGGGGACAGGAAGGCTATGGCTACACCTTC.

The chain carries TRBV18 and TRBJ1-5, with D perhaps TRBD1 (6 bases). Germline CDR1 is KGHSH and CDR2 is LQKENI. The CDR3 has 16 amino acids. The V and J ends lost 4 bases and 3 bases respectively, with 16 bases between them. CDR3: CASSLGSTGNNQPQHF. DNA of the CDR3: TGTGCCAGCTCACTCGGCTCAACAGGGAACAATCAGCCCCAGCATTTT.

V is TRBV6-5 and J is TRBJ1-1; D is unresolved. The length of the CDR3 is 16 residues. Germline V gene sequence: CDR1 MNHEY, CDR2 SVGAGI. The ends were cut back, 2 bases at V and 4 bases at J, with 17 bases in the middle. CDR3 DNA sequence: TGTGCCAGCAGTTACCATGCGATCGCATCGGGCACTGAAGCTTTCTTT. Protein product: CASSYHAIASGTEAFF.

The CDR3 loop is CASSSPKGLNEKLFF. For the CDR3, the DNA is TGTGCCAGCAGTTCCCCCAAGGGCCTCAATGAAAAACTGTTTTTT. The V call is TRBV6-6, the J call TRBJ1-4, with D hard to call. V was trimmed by 4 bases and J by 5 bases, leaving 14 bases between them. This CDR3 is built from 15 residues. Germline assignment: CDR1 MNHNY and CDR2 SVGAGI (reference sequence).

The chain is built from TRBV2 and TRBJ2-4, with 7 bases that match TRBD1. CDR3 length equals 17 residues. Germline-derived CDR1 and CDR2 are SNHLY and FYNNEI. With V trimmed by 4 bases and J by 1 base, 10 bases remained unmatched. The CDR3 loop reads CASSVSDRARAKNIQYF. The CDR3 nucleotides are TGTGCCAGCAGTGTCTCCGACAGGGCACGGGCCAAAAACATTCAGTACTTC.

The chain is built from TRBV9 and TRBJ1-5; D call uncertain. V gave up 2 bases and J gave up 7 bases, with 7 bases separating them. CDR3 length: 12 amino acids. Germline V gene data show CDR1 as SGDLS and CDR2 as YYNGEE. The CDR3 is CASSVEPQPQHF. Here the CDR3 DNA reads TGTGCCAGCAGCGTCGAACCGCAGCCCCAGCATTTT.

The chain recombines TRBV7-9 with TRBJ2-5; D possibly uses TRBD1 or TRBD2 (5 bases each). Germline V lookup: CDR1 SEHNR, CDR2 FQNEAQ (reference sequence). The CDR3 spans 13 residues. The V end lost 8 bases, the J end lost 7 bases, and 17 bases lay between the germline ends. CDR3 nucleotide sequence: TGTGCCAGCGGGACGGGTGGGACGGGGACCCAGTACTTC. This codes for CASGTGGTGTQYF. The variable domain in full, with the rest retrieved from reference TRBV7-9 and TRBJ2-5, is DTGVSQNPRHKITKRGQNVTFRCDPISEHNRLYWYRQTLGQGPEFLTYFQNEAQLEKSRLLSDRFSAERPKGSFSTLEIQRTEQGDSAMYLCASGTGGTGTQYFGPGTRLLVL.

On this clone itself: Other DNA sequences within the sample encode an identical CDR3. The rearrangement links TRBV6-5 to TRBJ1-5; D is uncertain. Trimming shortened V by 0 bases and J by 3 bases, and 3 bases separated the two germline ends. The CDR3 spans 13 residues. Per the germline V gene, CDR1 is MNHEY and CDR2 is SVGAGI. CDR3 coding DNA: TGTGCCAGCAGTTACTCATCCAATCAGCCCCAGCATTTT. This sequence encodes CASSYSSNQPQHF.